This record concerns one T cell receptor (beta chain) sequence. Antigen unknown. This entry is derived from a study of monozygotic twins with inflammatory bowel disease. Notes on the study in general: Differing T cell subtypes remained indistinguishable.

Following a re-call of the 5' RACE reads, TCRdb has one entry per CDR3 protein and lacks DNA. The repertoire table contains roughly 330,000 distinct CDR3 sequences. Germline V CDR1 and CDR2: SEHNR, FQNEAQ (reference sequence). The CDR3 covers 15 residues. Material: blood. The TCR was taken from a human donor with ulcerative colitis or Crohn's disease, or a healthy co-twin of an affected twin (not recorded which). The rearrangement links TRBV7-9 to TRBJ1-1. The CDR3 spells CASSLFAAANTEAFF. The whole variable domain, remainder taken from reference TRBV7-9 and TRBJ1-1, is DTGVSQNPRHKITKRGQNVTFRCDPISEHNRLYWYRQTLGQGPEFLTYFQNEAQLEKSRLLSDRFSAERPKGSFSTLEIQRTEQGDSAMYLCASSLFAAANTEAFFGQGTRLTVV.